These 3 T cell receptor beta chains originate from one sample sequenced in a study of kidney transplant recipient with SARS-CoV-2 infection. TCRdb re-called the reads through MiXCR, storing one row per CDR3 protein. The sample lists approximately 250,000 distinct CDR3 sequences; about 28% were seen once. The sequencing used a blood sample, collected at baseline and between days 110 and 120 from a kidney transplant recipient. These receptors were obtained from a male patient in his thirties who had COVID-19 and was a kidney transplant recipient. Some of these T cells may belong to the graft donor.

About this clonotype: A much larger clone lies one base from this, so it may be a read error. The CDR3 DNA sequence: TGTGCCAGCAGCTACATCGCATACCATGGAAAGACCTATGGCTACACCTTC. This encodes CASSYIAYHGKTYGYTF. The V call is TRBV7-9, the J call TRBJ1-2; D remains ambiguous. Germline assignment: CDR1 SEHNR and CDR2 FQNEAQ (reference sequence). The length of the CDR3 is 17 residues. Trimming removed 4 bases at V and 4 bases at J, with 22 bases between.

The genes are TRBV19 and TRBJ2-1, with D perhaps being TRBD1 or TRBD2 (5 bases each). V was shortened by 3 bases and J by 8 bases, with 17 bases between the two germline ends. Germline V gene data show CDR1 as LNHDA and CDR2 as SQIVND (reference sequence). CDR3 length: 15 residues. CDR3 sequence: CASSMVGALGDEQFF. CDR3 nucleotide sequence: TGTGCCAGTAGTATGGTCGGGGCGCTCGGCGATGAGCAGTTCTTC.

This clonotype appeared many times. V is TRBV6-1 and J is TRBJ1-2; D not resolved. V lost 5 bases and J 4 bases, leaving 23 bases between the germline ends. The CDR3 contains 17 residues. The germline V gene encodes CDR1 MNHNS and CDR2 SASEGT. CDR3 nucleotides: TGTGCCAGCAGTATCGATCGGGAATGTAGAAAGACCTATGGCTACACCTTC. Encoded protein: CASSIDRECRKTYGYTF.